A selection of T cell receptor beta chains follows, all from one sample in a study of T cell repertoires in cytomegalovirus infection. These TCRs are of unknown antigen specificity. TCRdb re-analysed the reads in MiXCR, keeping a single row per CDR3 protein. The sample consists of a few hundred thousand distinct CDR3 sequences, roughly 42% of them appearing once. The sequencing here drew on cultured PBMCs, taken from culture after CMV antigen stimulation. The receptor set was obtained from a human donor in good health (CMV status not recorded). Some clones in this sample may be carry-over from other donors' samples. Each CDR3 is given without its conserved first and last residue. Clone size is given for some rows only: seen once, a few or many times, or a class if the clone is expanded.

clone size,CDR3 length,J gene,V gene,CDR3 protein
many,13,TRBJ1-2,TRBV7-2,ASSLRPTGNYGYT
few,14,TRBJ2-1,TRBV6-5,ASGFTSGRARNEQF
once,14,TRBJ1-4,TRBV4-3,ASSQDRVVVYEKLF
-,11,TRBJ2-3,TRBV6-5,ASTPAGLHTQY
few,9,TRBJ2-1,TRBV7-2,ASSVQDEQF
-,13,TRBJ1-1,TRBV6-1,ASSTTGLAGTEAF
-,11,TRBJ2-7,TRBV6-1,ASSWDRGGEQN
-,11,TRBJ2-5,TRBV12-3/TRBV12-4,ASLTQGGETQY
-,14,TRBJ2-1,TRBV19,ASSRLAGAYDNEQF
few,11,TRBJ2-5,TRBV11-3,ASSLEPTKKAY
few,12,TRBJ1-3,TRBV18,ASSPPSLGNTIY
-,11,TRBJ1-4,TRBV28,ASMRHSNEKLF
-,14,TRBJ1-5,TRBV10-3,AISESQGPKHQPQH
-,14,TRBJ2-7,TRBV4-1,ASSHQREVSSYEQY
-,13,TRBJ2-1,TRBV6-8,ASSYGGRAANEQF
-,12,TRBJ2-2,TRBV5-4,ASSFTPYTGELF
-,13,TRBJ1-4,TRBV12-3/TRBV12-4,ASSFSGRANEKLF
-,14,TRBJ2-5,TRBV7-2,ASSLDEATETETQY
-,13,TRBJ1-2,TRBV7-8,ASSHHGTINYGYT
-,12,TRBJ2-7,TRBV6-1,ASSGYTGAYEQY
few,13,TRBJ1-2,TRBV12-3/TRBV12-4,ASSSPFTGGYGYT
-,14,TRBJ2-1,TRBV27,ASRGSSGLSYNEQF
few,10,TRBJ1-1,TRBV7-9,ASSLTRTGAF
-,16,TRBJ2-1,TRBV7-2,ASSSGTSGFSSYNEQF
-,16,TRBJ1-1,TRBV7-2,ASSGTPRIGFADTEAF
-,15,TRBJ2-1,TRBV18,ASSPWTGGLSYNEQF
-,13,TRBJ1-2,TRBV7-4,ASSPPAGQGQDYT
-,12,TRBJ1-4,TRBV11-2,ASSSGIRGEKLF
few,11,TRBJ1-1,TRBV7-2,ASSRDREDEAF
-,13,TRBJ2-3,TRBV20-1,SAPQSSAETDTQY
few,17,TRBJ2-2,TRBV7-2,ASSYPTSGREFGTGELF
-,13,TRBJ1-1,TRBV7-6,ASSFSDGDFTEAF